This TCR beta chain was identified during a study of blood T cell repertoires in COVID-19. Study at large: The samples span acute and convalescent COVID-19 from the United States, Italy and Spain. In each case, the material was cDNA or gDNA derived from T cells, B-cell-depleted T cells, or PBMCs.

The germline CDR1 and CDR2 sequences are SNHLY and FYNNEI. The length of the CDR3 is 14 residues. Trimming left V 6 bases short and J 8 bases short, with 17 bases between. Study processing details: For nucleated cells, counts were estimated from reference gene primer amplification. The table came from immunoSEQ multiplex PCR; TCRdb's copy has only in-frame clones and leaves some out. The V and J calls and clone size were taken over from that table, and D and trimming were inferred from the DNA. Of roughly 100,000 clones detected, around 81% appear once; the ten largest clones hold less than 45%. The source material was peripheral blood. The receptor was derived from an older man with acute or convalescent COVID-19. The chain uses TRBV2 and TRBJ1-3; D is perhaps TRBD1 (5 bases). The CDR3 loop is CASRFERGRDTIYF. CDR3 in DNA: TGTGCCAGCAGATTTGAAAGGGGAAGGGACACCATATATTTT.